This passage covers 17 T cell receptor beta chains from one sample sequenced in a study of T cell responses to AZD1222 COVID-19 vaccine. Using immunoSEQ multiplex PCR, the repertoire was profiled, and TCRdb retains in-frame clones only, with some absent. The sample contains 110,000 or so clones, around 90% of which appear only once. This sample comprised peripheral blood, obtained 28 days after the second dose of the MenACWY control vaccine. These receptors were obtained from an adult who received the MenACWY meningococcal vaccine as a control.

The chain employs TRBV7-9 and TRBJ2-1; 11 bases map to TRBD2. This CDR3 is 16 amino acids long. The germline V gene encodes CDR1 SEHNR and CDR2 FQNEAQ (reference sequence). Germline trimming cut 4 bases from V and 4 bases from J; bases unmatched to any gene: 6. CDR3 sequence: CASSSLAGGEYNEQFF. Here the CDR3 DNA reads TGTGCCAGCAGCTCCCTAGCGGGGGGCGAGTACAATGAGCAGTTCTTC.

The V gene is TRBV30, the J gene TRBJ2-1; maybe TRBD1 (6 bases). Germline CDR1 reads GTSNPN; CDR2 reads SVGIG (reference sequence). CDR3 length equals 13 residues. V was trimmed by 1 base and J by 7 bases, leaving 11 bases between them. CDR3 amino acids: CAWSGTGRNEQFF. The CDR3 DNA reads TGTGCCTGGAGTGGTACAGGGCGGAATGAGCAGTTCTTC.

Written as DNA, the CDR3 is TGTGCCAGCAGTGATGCTAGCTCCTACGAGCAGTACTTC. Translated, it gives CASSDASSYEQYF. This chain links TRBV2 with TRBJ2-7; D uncertain. Germline-derived CDR1 and CDR2 are SNHLY and FYNNEI. The CDR3 runs 13 residues. The ends were cut back, 3 bases at V and 0 bases at J, with 6 bases in the middle.

The chain is built from TRBV18 and TRBJ1-3, with a possible D match to TRBD1 (5 bases). Trimming pared 6 bases from V and 0 bases from J, leaving 15 bases between. CDR3 length: 16 amino acids. Germline CDR1 and CDR2: KGHSH and LQKENI. The CDR3 coding sequence is TGTGCCAGCTCGTCGGGACCGCCATTCTCTGGAAACACCATATATTTT. This translates into CASSSGPPFSGNTIYF. Drawing the rest from reference TRBV18 and TRBJ1-3, the complete variable domain is NAGVMQNPRHLVRRRGQEARLRCSPMKGHSHVYWYRQLPEEGLKFMVYLQKENIIDESGMPKERFSAEFPKEGPSILRIQQVVRGDSAAYFCASSSGPPFSGNTIYFGEGSWLTVV.

The rearrangement uses TRBV6-2 or TRBV6-3 and TRBJ2-4; 10 bases line up with TRBD2. This CDR3 contains 18 residues. Germline CDR1 and CDR2: MNHEY and SVGEGT. The junction had 8 bases not matched to a gene; V was cut back by 0 bases and J by 3 bases. CDR3 loop: CASSYSRVAGGNKNIQYF. CDR3 in DNA: TGTGCCAGCAGTTACTCGAGGGTAGCGGGGGGCAACAAAAACATTCAGTACTTC.

V is TRBV29-1 and J is TRBJ1-1; D not resolved. The CDR3 loop spans 12 amino acids. Looked up from germline, CDR1 is SQVTM and CDR2 is ANQGSEA. Trimming cost V 7 bases and J 7 bases, with 16 bases left between them. The CDR3 coding sequence is TGCAGCGCCAGGCAGAGCCTAATTGAAGCTTTCTTT. This translates into CSARQSLIEAFF.

This chain's CDR3 is CASSQLAGASYNEQFF. Here the CDR3 DNA reads TGCGCCAGCAGCCAGCTAGCGGGGGCCTCCTACAATGAGCAGTTCTTC. V usage is TRBV4-3 and J usage is TRBJ2-1; TRBD2 matches at 10 bases. There are 16 residues in the CDR3. Germline loops: CDR1 LGHNA, CDR2 YSLEER. The ends lost 3 bases at V and 0 bases at J; junction bases unmatched: 2.

This sequence joins TRBV7-9 and TRBJ1-6; D is uncertain. In germline, CDR1 is SEHNR, CDR2 FQNEAQ (reference sequence). The CDR3 has 13 amino acids. Deletions cut 6 bases from V and 9 bases from J, with 12 bases between. The CDR3 loop reads CASREGSISPLHF. The CDR3 nucleotides are TGTGCCAGCAGGGAGGGTTCAATTTCACCCCTCCACTTT.

The rearrangement uses TRBV28 and TRBJ2-7, with TRBD1 as a possible D gene (6 bases). Germline values: CDR1 MDHEN, CDR2 SYDVKM. The CDR3 is 15 amino acids. Trimming cost V 4 bases and J 6 bases, with 19 bases left between them. CDR3 in amino acids: CASSSDSPGITEQYF. The CDR3 DNA follows: TGTGCCAGCAGTTCGGACAGCCCGGGTATTACCGAGCAGTACTTC.

The chain carries TRBV18 and TRBJ1-4; a possible D gene is TRBD1 (5 bases). Per germline, CDR1 KGHSH and CDR2 LQKENI. The CDR3 is 16 amino acids. V gave up 6 bases and J gave up 4 bases, with 18 bases separating them. CDR3 nucleotides: TGTGCCAGCTCGCCTTCTTCACAGGCCATTAATGAAAAACTGTTTTTT. This gives the protein CASSPSSQAINEKLFF.

The V gene is TRBV13, the J gene TRBJ1-3, with D perhaps TRBD1 (5 bases). The CDR3 length is 14 residues. The V end lost 5 bases, the J end lost 0 bases, and 8 bases lay between the germline ends. Germline V lookup: CDR1 PRHDT, CDR2 FYEKMQ (reference sequence). CDR3 sequence reads: CASSPGHSGNTIYF. CDR3 DNA sequence: TGTGCCAGCAGCCCAGGACACTCTGGAAACACCATATATTTT.

V gene TRBV3-1 (or the pseudogene TRBV3-2) combines with J gene TRBJ1-3; D is unclear. Trimming left V 2 bases short and J 4 bases short, with 3 bases between. This CDR3 spans 12 amino acids. Germline V gene data show CDR1 as LGHDT and CDR2 as YNNKEL (reference sequence). The CDR3 spells CASSQTGNTIYF. The CDR3 region has the DNA TGTGCCAGCAGCCAAACAGGAAACACCATATATTTT.

This clone is a singleton in its sample. This chain links TRBV19 with TRBJ2-7, with 11 bases that match TRBD2. Germline CDR1 LNHDA, CDR2 SQIVND (reference sequence). V trimming: 5 bases; J trimming: 6 bases; junction bases outside the gene matches: 15. The CDR3 has 17 amino acids. CDR3 nucleotides: TGTGCCAGTAGTCAGGGGACTAGCGGATCTCGAGGCCTCGAGCAGTACTTC. Its protein is CASSQGTSGSRGLEQYF.

The CDR3 sequence is CASSPWFLVERETQYF. The CDR3, as DNA: TGTGCCAGCTCACCGTGGTTCCTAGTAGAGAGAGAGACCCAGTACTTC. The J gene is TRBJ2-5, the V gene TRBV18; no firm D call. Germline CDR1 is KGHSH and CDR2 is LQKENI. This CDR3 spans 16 amino acids. With 3 bases removed from V and 4 bases from J, the gap between germline ends came to 18 bases.

V is TRBV10-1 and J is TRBJ1-6, with D unresolved. Trimming left V 2 bases short and J 0 bases short, with 14 bases between. The CDR3 is 18 residues long. Looked up from germline, CDR1 is WNHNN and CDR2 is SYGVQD (reference sequence). CDR3 protein: CASSELWVRSSYNSPLHF. The DNA for the CDR3 is TGCGCCAGCAGTGAGCTTTGGGTCAGGAGCTCCTATAATTCACCCCTCCACTTT.

V gene TRBV3-1 (or the pseudogene TRBV3-2) combines with J gene TRBJ2-7; D might be TRBD1 (7 bases). The V end lost 8 bases, the J end lost 5 bases, and 19 bases lay between the germline ends. CDR1 is LGHDT, CDR2 YNNKEL, per germline (reference sequence). The length of the CDR3 is 14 residues. CDR3 bases: TGTGCCAGCGGCCGCCAGGGGGGCTTCCACGAGCAGTACTTC. Its translation is CASGRQGGFHEQYF.

The V and J genes are TRBV27 and TRBJ1-5; no firm D call. V gave up 2 bases and J gave up 0 bases, with 8 bases separating them. Germline loops: CDR1 MNHEY, CDR2 SMNVEV (reference sequence). The CDR3 is 15 residues long. CDR3 in DNA: TGTGCCAGCAGTTTAGTCGTTGGTAGCAATCAGCCCCAGCATTTT. This sequence encodes CASSLVVGSNQPQHF.